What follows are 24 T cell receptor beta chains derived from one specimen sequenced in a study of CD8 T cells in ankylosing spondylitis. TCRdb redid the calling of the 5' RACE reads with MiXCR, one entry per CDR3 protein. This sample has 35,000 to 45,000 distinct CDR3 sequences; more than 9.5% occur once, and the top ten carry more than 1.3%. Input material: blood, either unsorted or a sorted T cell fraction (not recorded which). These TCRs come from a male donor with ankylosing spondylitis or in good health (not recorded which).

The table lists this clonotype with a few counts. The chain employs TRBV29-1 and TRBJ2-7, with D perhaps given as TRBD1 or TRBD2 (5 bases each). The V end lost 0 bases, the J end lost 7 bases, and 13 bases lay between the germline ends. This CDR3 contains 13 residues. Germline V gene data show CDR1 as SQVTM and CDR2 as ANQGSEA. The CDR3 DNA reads TGCAGCGTTGAAGAGGCCGTCGGGGCGGAGCAGTACTTC. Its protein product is CSVEEAVGAEQYF.

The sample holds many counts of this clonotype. This CDR3 reads CASSSPPRGNTIYF. The CDR3 nucleotides read TGTGCCAGCAGCTCCCCGCCAAGGGGAAACACCATATATTTT. The rearrangement uses TRBV12-3 or TRBV12-4 and TRBJ1-3; D is ambiguous. V was trimmed by 6 bases and J by 4 bases, leaving 13 bases between them. The length of the CDR3 is 14 residues.

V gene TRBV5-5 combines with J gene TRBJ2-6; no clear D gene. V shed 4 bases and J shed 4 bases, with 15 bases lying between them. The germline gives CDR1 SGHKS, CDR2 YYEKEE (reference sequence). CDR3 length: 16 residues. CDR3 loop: CASSLGPGSGANVLTF. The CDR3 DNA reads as TGTGCCAGCAGCCTAGGACCCGGCTCGGGGGCCAACGTCCTGACTTTC.

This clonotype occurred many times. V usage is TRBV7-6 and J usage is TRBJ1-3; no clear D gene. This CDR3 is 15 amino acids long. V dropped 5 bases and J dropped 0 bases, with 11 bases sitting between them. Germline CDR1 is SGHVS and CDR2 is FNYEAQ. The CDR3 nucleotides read TGTGCCAGCAGCACAATGGGATTCTCTGGAAACACCATATATTTT. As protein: CASSTMGFSGNTIYF.

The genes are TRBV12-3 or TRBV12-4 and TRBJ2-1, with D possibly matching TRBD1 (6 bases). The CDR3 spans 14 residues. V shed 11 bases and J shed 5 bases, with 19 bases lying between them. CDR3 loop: CASARGTSDNEQFF. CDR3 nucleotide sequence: TGTGCCTCAGCGAGAGGGACAAGCGACAATGAGCAGTTCTTC.

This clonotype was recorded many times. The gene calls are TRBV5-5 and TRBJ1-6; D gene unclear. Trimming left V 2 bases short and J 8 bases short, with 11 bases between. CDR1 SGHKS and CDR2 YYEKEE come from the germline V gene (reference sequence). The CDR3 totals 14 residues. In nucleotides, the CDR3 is TGTGCCAGCAGCTTCGTGGTTGAGGATTCACCCCTCCACTTT. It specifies CASSFVVEDSPLHF. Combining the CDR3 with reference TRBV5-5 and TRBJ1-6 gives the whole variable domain DAGVTQSPTHLIKTRGQQVTLRCSPISGHKSVSWYQQVLGQGPQFIFQYYEKEERGRGNFPDRFSARQFPNYSSELNVNALLLGDSALYLCASSFVVEDSPLHFGNGTRLTVT.

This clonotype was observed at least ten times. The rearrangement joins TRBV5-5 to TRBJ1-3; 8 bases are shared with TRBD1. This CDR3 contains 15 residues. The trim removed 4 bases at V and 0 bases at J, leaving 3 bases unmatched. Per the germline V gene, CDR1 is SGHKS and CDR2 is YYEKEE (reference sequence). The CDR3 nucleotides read TGTGCCAGCAGCGACGGGACAGGCTCTGGAAACACCATATATTTT. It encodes CASSDGTGSGNTIYF.

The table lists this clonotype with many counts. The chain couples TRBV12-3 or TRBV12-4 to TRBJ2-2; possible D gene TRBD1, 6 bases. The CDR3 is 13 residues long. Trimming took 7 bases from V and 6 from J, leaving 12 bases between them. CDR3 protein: CASKGENPGELFF. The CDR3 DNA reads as TGTGCCAGCAAGGGGGAGAATCCCGGGGAGCTGTTTTTT.

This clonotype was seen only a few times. CDR3 in DNA: TGTGCCAGCAGCGAAACTAGCGGGGCGAACACCGGGGAGCTGTTTTTT. Protein sequence: CASSETSGANTGELFF. The V and J genes are TRBV2 and TRBJ2-2; 10 positions match TRBD2. Germline-derived CDR1 and CDR2 are SNHLY and FYNNEI. This CDR3 is 16 amino acids long. Trimming took 6 bases from V and 0 from J; bases not matched to a gene: 4.

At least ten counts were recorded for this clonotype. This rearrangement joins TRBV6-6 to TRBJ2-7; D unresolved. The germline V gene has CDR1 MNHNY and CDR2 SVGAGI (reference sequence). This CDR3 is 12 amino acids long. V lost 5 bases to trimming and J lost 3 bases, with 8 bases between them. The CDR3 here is CASSPEDYEQYF. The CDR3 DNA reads TGTGCCAGCAGTCCAGAAGACTACGAGCAGTACTTC.

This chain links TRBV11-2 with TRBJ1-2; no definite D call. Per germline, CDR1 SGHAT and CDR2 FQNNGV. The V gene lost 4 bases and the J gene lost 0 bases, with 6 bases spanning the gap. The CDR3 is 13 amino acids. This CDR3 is CASSWTANYGYTF. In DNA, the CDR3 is TGTGCCAGCAGCTGGACGGCTAACTATGGCTACACCTTC.

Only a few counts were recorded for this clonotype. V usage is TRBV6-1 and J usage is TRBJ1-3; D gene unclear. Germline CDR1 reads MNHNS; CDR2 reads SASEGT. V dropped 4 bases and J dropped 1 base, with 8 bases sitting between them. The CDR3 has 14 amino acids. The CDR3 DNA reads TGTGCCAGCAGTGGGGTGTCTTCTGGAAACACCATATATTTT. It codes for CASSGVSSGNTIYF.

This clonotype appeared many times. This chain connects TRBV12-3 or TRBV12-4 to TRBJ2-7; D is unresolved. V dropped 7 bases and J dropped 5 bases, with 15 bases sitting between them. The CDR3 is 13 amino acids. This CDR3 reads CASTPELFHEQYF. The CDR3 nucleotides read TGTGCCAGCACCCCCGAGCTCTTCCACGAGCAGTACTTC.

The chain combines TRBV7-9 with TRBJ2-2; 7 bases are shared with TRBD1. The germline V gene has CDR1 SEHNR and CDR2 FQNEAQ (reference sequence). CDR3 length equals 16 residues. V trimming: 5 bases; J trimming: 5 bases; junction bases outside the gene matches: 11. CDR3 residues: CASSLEGGSLTGELFF. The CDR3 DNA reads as TGTGCCAGCAGCCTAGAAGGGGGCAGTTTGACCGGGGAGCTGTTTTTT.

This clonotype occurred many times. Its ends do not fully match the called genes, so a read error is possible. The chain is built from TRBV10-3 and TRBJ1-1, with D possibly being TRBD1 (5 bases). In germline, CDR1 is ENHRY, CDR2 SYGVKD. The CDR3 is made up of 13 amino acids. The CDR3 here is CAITEGRASEAFF. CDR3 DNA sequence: TGTGCCATCACTGAGGGCAGGGCGTCTGAAGCTTTCTTT.

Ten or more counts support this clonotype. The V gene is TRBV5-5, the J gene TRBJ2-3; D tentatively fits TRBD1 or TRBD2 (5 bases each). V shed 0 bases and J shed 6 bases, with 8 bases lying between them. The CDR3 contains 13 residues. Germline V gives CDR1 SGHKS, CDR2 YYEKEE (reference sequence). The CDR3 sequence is CASSLVGPDTQYF. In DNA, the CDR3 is TGTGCCAGCAGCTTGGTGGGACCGGATACGCAGTATTTT.

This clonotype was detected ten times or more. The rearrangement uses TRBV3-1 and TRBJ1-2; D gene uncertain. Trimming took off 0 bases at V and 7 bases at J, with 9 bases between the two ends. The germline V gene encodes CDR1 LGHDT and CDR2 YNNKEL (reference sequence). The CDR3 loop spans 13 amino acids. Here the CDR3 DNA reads TGTGCCAGCAGCCAAGAATACAGAGGTGGCTACACCTTC. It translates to CASSQEYRGGYTF.

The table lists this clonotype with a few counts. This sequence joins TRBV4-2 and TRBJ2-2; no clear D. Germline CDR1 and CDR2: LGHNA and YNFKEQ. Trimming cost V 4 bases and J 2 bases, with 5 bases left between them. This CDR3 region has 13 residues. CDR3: CASSPLNTGELFF. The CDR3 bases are TGTGCCAGCAGCCCCTTAAACACCGGGGAGCTGTTTTTT.

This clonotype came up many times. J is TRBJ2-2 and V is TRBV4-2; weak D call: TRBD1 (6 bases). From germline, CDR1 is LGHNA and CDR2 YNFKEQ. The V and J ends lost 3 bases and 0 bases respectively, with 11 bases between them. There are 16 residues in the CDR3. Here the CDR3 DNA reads TGTGCCAGCAGCCAGGCTAGGGGGACGAACACCGGGGAGCTGTTTTTT. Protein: CASSQARGTNTGELFF.

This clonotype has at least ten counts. The CDR3 DNA follows: TGTGCCAGTAAACAGTATAACTATGGCTACACCTTC. Residues: CASKQYNYGYTF. The V gene is TRBV19, the J gene TRBJ1-2, with D unresolved. Germline V gene sequence: CDR1 LNHDA, CDR2 SQIVND (reference sequence). V was shortened by 7 bases and J by 1 base, with 7 bases between the two germline ends. The CDR3 length is 12 residues.

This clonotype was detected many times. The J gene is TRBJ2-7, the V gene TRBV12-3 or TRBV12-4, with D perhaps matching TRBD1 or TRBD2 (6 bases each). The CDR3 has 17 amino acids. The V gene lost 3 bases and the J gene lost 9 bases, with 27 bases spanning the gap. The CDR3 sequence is CASSFGGPGLRAFGQYF. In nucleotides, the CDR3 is TGTGCCAGCAGTTTCGGGGGCCCAGGCTTACGTGCTTTCGGGCAGTACTTC.

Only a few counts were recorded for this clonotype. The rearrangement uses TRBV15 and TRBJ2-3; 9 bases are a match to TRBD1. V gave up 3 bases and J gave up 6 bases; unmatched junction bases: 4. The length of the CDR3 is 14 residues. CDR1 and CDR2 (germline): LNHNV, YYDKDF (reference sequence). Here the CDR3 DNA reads TGTGCCACCAGCAGGGACAGGGGAACGGATACGCAGTATTTT. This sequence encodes CATSRDRGTDTQYF.

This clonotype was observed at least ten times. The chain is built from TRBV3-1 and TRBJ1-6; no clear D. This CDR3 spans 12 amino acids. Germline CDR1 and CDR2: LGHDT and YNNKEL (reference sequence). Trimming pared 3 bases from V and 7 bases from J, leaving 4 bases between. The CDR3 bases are TGTGCCAGCAGCCAGACGAATTCACCCCTCCACTTT. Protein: CASSQTNSPLHF.

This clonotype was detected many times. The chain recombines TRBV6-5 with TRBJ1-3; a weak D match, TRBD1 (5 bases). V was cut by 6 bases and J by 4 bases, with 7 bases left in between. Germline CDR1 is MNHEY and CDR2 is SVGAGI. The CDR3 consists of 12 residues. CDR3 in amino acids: CASSNRGNTIYF. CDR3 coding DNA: TGTGCCAGCAGCAACAGGGGAAACACCATATATTTT.